Sequencing of this T cell receptor (beta chain) was carried out in a study of T-cell memory formation after mild COVID-19. In the study overall: Largely, the TCR clusters proved donor specific.

With respect to this clonotype: No antigen is known for it.

Looked up from germline, CDR1 is SEHNR and CDR2 is FQNEAQ (reference sequence). V was trimmed by 3 bases and J by 7 bases, leaving 10 bases between them. There are 12 residues in the CDR3. Via MiXCR, TCRdb re-called the 5' RACE reads, giving one row per CDR3 protein. The profile shows roughly 240,000 distinct CDR3 sequences, about a sixth of them singletons. Study-level results: There were some responding clones in pre-infection memory, which suggested that cross-reactive memory had joined. Clonal second-wave expansions that peaked on day 37 had unconfirmed SARS-CoV-2 specificity. The main location of contracting CD4+ clones was CM and EM, and that of contracting CD8+ clones was EMRA.

Sequencing was carried out using PBMCs or a T cell subset sorted from them (not recorded which). The V and J genes are TRBV7-9 and TRBJ2-7; D gene unclear. The TCR comes from a man aged 18 to 35 who had mild COVID-19 (a few samples of this study predate the infection). Cell type and time point are not known. CDR3: CASSFELREQYF. In nucleotides, the CDR3 is TGTGCCAGCAGCTTCGAGTTGCGGGAGCAGTACTTC. Full variable domain (remainder filled in from reference TRBV7-9 and TRBJ2-7): DTGVSQNPRHKITKRGQNVTFRCDPISEHNRLYWYRQTLGQGPEFLTYFQNEAQLEKSRLLSDRFSAERPKGSFSTLEIQRTEQGDSAMYLCASSFELREQYFGPGTRLTVT.